This T cell receptor beta chain was found in a study of T cells in Graves' hyperthyroidism and ophthalmopathy. Study details: Specimen type is peripheral blood, collected at initial diagnosis prior to any treatment.

Germline V CDR1 and CDR2: MGHRA, YSYEKL. Trimming removed 1 base from V and 4 bases from J, with 21 bases in between. This CDR3 contains 18 residues. RNA transcripts yielded amplified TCR beta CDR3 regions. An initial round of RT-PCR targeting the TCR CDR3 relied on the HTBI primer set. TCRdb re-called the multiplex PCR reads through MiXCR, storing one row per CDR3 protein. This repertoire shows tens of thousands of distinct CDR3 sequences, under 55% found once; its top ten account for about 9.3%. Graves' hyperthyroidism was deemed stable absent ophthalmopathy progression within 18 months. Clinicians diagnosed patients from clinical symptoms, serum thyroxine and TRAb, thyroid ultrasound and orbital computed tomography. This clonotype was picked up many times.

The receptor was isolated from a woman in her twenties or thirties with Graves' hyperthyroidism. Sequencing input: blood. V and J are TRBV4-1 and TRBJ2-3, with D possibly TRBD1 on 6 matching bases. The CDR3 is CASSQVGWGLPKSDTQYF. The CDR3 DNA reads as TGCGCCAGCAGCCAAGTAGGCTGGGGGCTCCCTAAATCAGATACGCAGTATTTT.